This TCR beta chain was identified during a study of prognosis after radiotherapy for stage I lung cancer. Study overall: In 15 or so patients the disease was a newly diagnosed primary stage I lung tumor, whereas about 5 had oligometastatic NSCLC following surgical resection of the primary tumor. Patients were 13 men and more than 5 women aged 53 to 84, median approximately 70 years.

Study-wide results and limits: Patients who developed distant metastases had lower Shannon entropy after stereotactic body radiation therapy.

Multiplex PCR, run in two rounds, amplified TCR beta CDR3 from genomic DNA. Round one of PCR was performed, and it used primers specific to each TRBV and TRBJ gene. MiXCR, run by TCRdb on the multiplex PCR reads, gives a single entry per CDR3 protein. The data contain 30,000 to 40,000 distinct CDR3 sequences, 25% to 40% of them singletons. The CDR3 is 15 residues long. The ends lost 4 bases at V and 6 bases at J; junction bases unmatched: 8. Germline CDR1 and CDR2: MDHEN and SYDVKM. This clonotype was observed at least ten times. Its specificity is not known. The rearrangement links TRBV28 to TRBJ2-3, with 9 bases that match TRBD2. The receptor was derived from a donor at least 50 years old with non-small cell lung cancer. The sequencing here drew on PBMCs, taken before or after stereotactic body radiation therapy (not recorded which). The CDR3 region is CASSSLAGVLDTQYF. The CDR3, as DNA: TGTGCCAGCAGTTCACTAGCGGGCGTACTGGATACGCAGTATTTT.